These 25 T cell receptor beta chains were sequenced from one sample in a study of blood T cell repertoires in COVID-19. Method: immunoSEQ multiplex PCR; TCRdb's copy keeps in-frame clones and lacks some. Altogether fewer than 150,000 clones are present, approximately 86% being singletons, with the ten largest covering about 18%. The specimen was peripheral blood. These receptors were collected from a woman aged 45-59 years who had recovered from COVID-19.

The chain recombines TRBV10-1 with TRBJ2-3, with D maybe TRBD1 (6 bases). Trimming cost V 2 bases and J 5 bases, with 11 bases left between them. Germline CDR1 and CDR2: WNHNN and SYGVQD (reference sequence). The CDR3 consists of 14 residues. In DNA, the CDR3 is TGCGCCAGCAGTGAGCCCGGGACAAAAGATACGCAGTATTTT. It codes for CASSEPGTKDTQYF.

The V gene is TRBV11-2, the J gene TRBJ2-2, with D unclear. Looked up from germline, CDR1 is SGHAT and CDR2 is FQNNGV. Trimming shortened V by 5 bases and J by 7 bases, and 14 bases separated the two germline ends. The CDR3 runs 14 residues. CDR3 sequence: CASSRFGVSGELFF. In nucleotides, the CDR3 is TGTGCCAGCAGCCGATTTGGTGTGAGCGGGGAGCTGTTTTTT.

This rearrangement joins TRBV10-3 to TRBJ1-1; 10 bases are shared with TRBD1. This CDR3 is 15 amino acids long. The germline CDR1 and CDR2 sequences are ENHRY and SYGVKD. V lost 7 bases and J lost 6; bases outside the gene matches: 11. CDR3 DNA: TGTGCCATCAAGCTGACAGGGGGCTTGTCAGCTGAAGCTTTCTTT. It encodes CAIKLTGGLSAEAFF.

The rearrangement joins TRBV9 to TRBJ1-6; 7 bases match TRBD1. The germline V gene encodes CDR1 SGDLS and CDR2 YYNGEE. J was trimmed by 9 bases and V by 4 bases; bases with no gene match: 13. The CDR3 totals 16 residues. CDR3 nucleotide sequence: TGTGCCAGCAGCCCCAGTCCCGGGACAGTCAGTTCACCCCTCCACTTT. Translated, it gives CASSPSPGTVSSPLHF.

The chain employs TRBV5-1 and TRBJ1-2; TRBD1 matches at 9 bases. CDR3 length equals 19 residues. The J segment lost 0 bases and the V segment lost 4 bases, leaving 16 bases of the junction unmatched. CDR1 is SGHRS, CDR2 YFSETQ, per germline. The CDR3 DNA sequence: TGCGCCAGCAGCGGGGGGACAGGGCCCCTCCGTACCTCTAACTATGGCTACACCTTC. Protein product: CASSGGTGPLRTSNYGYTF.

The genes are TRBV7-9 and TRBJ1-2; TRBD1 aligns across 7 bases. Germline V CDR1 and CDR2: SEHNR, FQNEAQ (reference sequence). CDR3 length equals 14 residues. V was clipped by 5 bases and J by 6 bases; unmatched bases: 9. For the CDR3, the DNA is TGTGCCAGCAGCATCCGGACAGGTGAAGATGGCTACACCTTC. Encoded protein: CASSIRTGEDGYTF.

The CDR3 DNA is TGTGCCAGCAGCTTATCAGGGGGTGGGAACTATGGCTACACCTTC. Protein: CASSLSGGGNYGYTF. The chain has TRBV7-3 and TRBJ1-2, with TRBD1 identical over 7 bases. Germline trimming cut 2 bases from V and 2 bases from J; bases unmatched to any gene: 5. The CDR3 loop spans 15 amino acids. Germline V CDR1 and CDR2: SGHTA, FQGTGA.

The genes are TRBV19 and TRBJ2-3, with no clear D. Per the germline V gene, CDR1 is LNHDA and CDR2 is SQIVND (reference sequence). The CDR3 contains 14 residues. The V end was cut by 6 bases, the J end by 6 bases, with 16 bases between. The CDR3 sequence is CASRKARSADTQYF. CDR3 sequence (DNA): TGTGCCAGTAGGAAGGCTAGGTCGGCGGATACGCAGTATTTT.

The V call is TRBV11-3, the J call TRBJ2-3, with D tentatively TRBD1 (6 bases). Trimming shortened V by 6 bases and J by 6 bases, and 16 bases separated the two germline ends. Looked up from germline, CDR1 is SGHNT and CDR2 is YENEEA. There are 14 residues in the CDR3. DNA for the CDR3: TGTGCCAGCAGTTCCAGGGGCTTAGCGGATACGCAGTATTTT. Protein sequence: CASSSRGLADTQYF. The variable domain in full, completed from reference TRBV11-3 and TRBJ2-3, reads EAGVVQSPRYKIIEKKQPVAFWCNPISGHNTLYWYLQNLGQGPELLIRYENEEAVDDSQLPKDRFSAERLKGVDSTLKIQPAELGDSAVYLCASSSRGLADTQYFGPGTRLTVL.

This sequence joins TRBV7-3 and TRBJ2-7; a weak D match, TRBD2 (5 bases). Germline-derived CDR1 and CDR2 are SGHTA and FQGTGA. V shed 1 base and J shed 4 bases, with 14 bases lying between them. The CDR3 is 15 residues long. The CDR3 region has the DNA TGTGCCAGCAGCTTAATGCCGGGTTTAGCGTACGAGCAGTACTTC. Translating gives CASSLMPGLAYEQYF.

This chain links TRBV7-9 with TRBJ1-1, with D unclear. V gave up 7 bases and J gave up 1 base, with 10 bases separating them. The CDR3 contains 13 residues. Germline loops: CDR1 SEHNR, CDR2 FQNEAQ (reference sequence). CDR3 DNA sequence: TGTGCCAGCAACCCGACTGAGAACACTGAAGCTTTCTTT. This translates into CASNPTENTEAFF.

V gene TRBV6-5 combines with J gene TRBJ2-7, with 8 bases identical to TRBD1. The length of the CDR3 is 12 residues. Germline-derived CDR1 and CDR2 are MNHEY and SVGAGI. V lost 10 bases to trimming and J lost 3 bases; unmatched junction nucleotides: 5. CDR3 sequence reads: CAISGGLYEQYF. The CDR3 DNA follows: TGTGCCATCTCAGGGGGCCTCTACGAGCAGTACTTC.

This chain links TRBV10-3 with TRBJ2-7; possible D gene TRBD1, 7 bases. The V and J ends lost 7 bases and 7 bases respectively, with 20 bases between them. The germline V gene encodes CDR1 ENHRY and CDR2 SYGVKD. The length of the CDR3 is 14 residues. CDR3 loop: CAITDREEKGEQYF. The CDR3 nucleotides read TGTGCCATCACCGACAGGGAGGAGAAGGGGGAGCAGTACTTC.

The chain has TRBV6-5 and TRBJ1-2; possibly TRBD1 for D (5 bases). The germline gives CDR1 MNHEY, CDR2 SVGAGI. This CDR3 contains 13 residues. Trimming took 6 bases from V and 1 from J, leaving 9 bases between them. The chain's CDR3 is CASRTAHNYGYTF. CDR3 bases: TGTGCCAGCAGGACAGCTCATAACTATGGCTACACCTTC.

V and J are TRBV10-3 and TRBJ1-6, with a weak D call TRBD1 (5 bases). Trimming left V 2 bases short and J 14 bases short, with 7 bases between. The CDR3 extends over 11 amino acids. CDR1 and CDR2 (germline): ENHRY, SYGVKD. The CDR3 is CAISEGGALHF. The CDR3 region has the DNA TGTGCCATCAGTGAGGGAGGGGCCCTCCACTTT.

This sequence joins TRBV7-2 and TRBJ2-2; 13 bases are shared with TRBD2. J gave up 7 bases and V 4 bases, and 12 bases lay outside the gene matches. Germline V gives CDR1 SGHTA, CDR2 FQGNSA. The CDR3 totals 18 residues. The CDR3 sequence is CASSSRGGLAGRNGELFF. The DNA for the CDR3 is TGTGCCAGCAGCTCTCGAGGGGGACTAGCGGGAAGGAACGGGGAGCTGTTTTTT.

The rearrangement joins TRBV4-2 to TRBJ1-4; TRBD1 agrees at 10 bases. Germline lookup yields CDR1 LGHNA and CDR2 YNFKEQ. Unmatched junction bases numbered 3, after V lost 1 base and J lost 7 bases. CDR3 size: 15 residues. CDR3 protein: CASSQVGQGGEKLFF. The CDR3 DNA sequence: TGTGCCAGCAGCCAAGTCGGACAGGGGGGTGAAAAACTGTTTTTT.

This chain joins TRBV28 and TRBJ1-2; 10 bases map to TRBD1. This CDR3 has 16 residues. With V trimmed by 5 bases and J by 8 bases, 14 bases remained unmatched. Germline assignment: CDR1 MDHEN and CDR2 SYDVKM. CDR3 DNA: TGTGCCAGCAGTCTACAGCGGTCGGGACAGGGGAAAGGCTACACCTTC. Its protein product is CASSLQRSGQGKGYTF.

The chain recombines TRBV7-2 with TRBJ1-4; D is unresolved. Deletions cut 5 bases from V and 8 bases from J, with 6 bases between. This CDR3 spans 11 amino acids. Germline V CDR1 and CDR2: SGHTA, FQGNSA. The CDR3 loop reads CASSVTEKLFF. The CDR3 coding sequence is TGTGCCAGCAGCGTAACAGAAAAACTGTTTTTT.

The CDR3 spells CASRTGQATDTQYF. CDR3 DNA: TGTGCCAGCAGGACAGGGCAGGCCACAGATACGCAGTATTTT. V is TRBV2 and J is TRBJ2-3; 7 positions match TRBD1. Germline V gene data show CDR1 as SNHLY and CDR2 as FYNNEI. This CDR3 is built from 14 residues. The V segment lost 6 bases and the J segment 2 bases; nucleotides outside the gene matches: 5.

The chain recombines TRBV18 with TRBJ2-1, with 13 bases lining up with TRBD2. Germline trimming cut 4 bases from V and 6 bases from J; bases unmatched to any gene: 6. This CDR3 has 16 amino acids. The germline V gene has CDR1 KGHSH and CDR2 LQKENI. CDR3 in amino acids: CASSRLTSGRGNEQFF. The CDR3 nucleotides read TGTGCCAGCTCACGTCTCACTAGCGGGAGGGGCAATGAGCAGTTCTTC.

This clone appeared a single time. The V and J genes are TRBV18 and TRBJ1-2; D possibly corresponds to TRBD1 (6 bases). Germline CDR1 KGHSH, CDR2 LQKENI. The CDR3 runs to 12 residues. The germline V and J ends were trimmed by 2 bases and 9 bases, with 10 bases remaining between them. The DNA for the CDR3 is TGTGCCAGCTCACCAGCAGGGGAGAGCTACACCTTC. Its translation: CASSPAGESYTF.

The gene calls are TRBV20-1 and TRBJ1-3; D unresolved. Germline V gene lookup returns CDR1 DFQATT and CDR2 SNEGSKA (reference sequence). Trimming cost V 3 bases and J 5 bases, with 11 bases left between them. The CDR3 is 13 amino acids. CDR3 residues: CSASLGARNTIYF. CDR3 bases: TGCAGTGCTAGTTTGGGCGCTAGAAACACCATATATTTT.

The chain is built from TRBV2 and TRBJ1-6, with D perhaps TRBD1 (5 bases). Germline V lookup: CDR1 SNHLY, CDR2 FYNNEI. The CDR3 totals 14 residues. V gave up 6 bases and J gave up 5 bases, with 11 bases separating them. The CDR3 reads CASSLEQDNSPLHF. The CDR3 region has the DNA TGTGCCAGCAGCCTCGAACAGGATAATTCACCCCTCCACTTT.

In its sample, this clone was seen once. The gene calls are TRBV18 and TRBJ2-5, with 9 bases aligning to TRBD2. The CDR3 runs to 17 residues. Germline loops: CDR1 KGHSH, CDR2 LQKENI. J gave up 3 bases and V 1 base, and 9 bases lay outside the gene matches. This CDR3 reads CASSPLSGSNPKETQYF. The CDR3 DNA reads TGTGCCAGCTCACCACTTAGCGGGAGTAACCCGAAAGAGACCCAGTACTTC.